These 13 T cell receptor beta chains originate from one sample sequenced in a study of CD4 T cells in relation to SARS-CoV-2 and coronaviruses. Generated by immunoSEQ multiplex PCR, the TCRdb table keeps only in-frame clones and is missing some. The sample has just over 35,000 clones, 77% seen once; the top ten hold around 20%. No cognate antigen is known for these TCRs. The source material was memory CD4+ T cells from PBMCs, cultured in vitro. These receptors came from an adult with COVID-19.

This chain links TRBV4-3 with TRBJ2-2; D remains unclear. Trimming removed 0 bases at V and 8 bases at J, with 16 bases between. Germline lookup yields CDR1 LGHNA and CDR2 YSLEER. The CDR3 spans 16 residues. CDR3 nucleotides: TGCGCCAGCAGCCAAGATTTTATTCAGGAGCCGGGGGAGCTGTTTTTT. Translation gives CASSQDFIQEPGELFF.

This chain's CDR3 is CASSLNHPGGDNEQFF. The CDR3 region has the DNA TGTGCCAGCAGCTTAAATCATCCGGGAGGGGACAATGAGCAGTTCTTC. This chain connects TRBV7-3 to TRBJ2-1; 8 nucleotides line up with TRBD2. CDR3 length equals 16 residues. V lost 1 base to trimming and J lost 5 bases; unmatched junction nucleotides: 7. Germline CDR1 is SGHTA and CDR2 is FQGTGA.

This clone came up a few times. The V call is TRBV27, the J call TRBJ2-2; tentative D call: TRBD1 (6 bases). The length of the CDR3 is 14 residues. CDR1 and CDR2 from the germline V gene are MNHEY and SMNVEV (reference sequence). Trimming removed 7 bases at V and 3 bases at J, with 12 bases between. The CDR3 DNA follows: TGTGCCAGCACGGGACAAGGCTACACCGGGGAGCTGTTTTTT. This codes for CASTGQGYTGELFF.

The chain employs TRBV9 and TRBJ2-3; TRBD2 might be the D (6 bases). This CDR3 has 15 residues. With 4 bases removed from V and 4 bases from J, the gap between germline ends came to 16 bases. The V gene's germline CDR1 is SGDLS and CDR2 YYNGEE. CDR3 in amino acids: CASSPTSDVSDTQYF. In nucleotides, the CDR3 is TGTGCCAGCAGCCCGACTAGTGATGTTTCAGATACGCAGTATTTT.

J is TRBJ2-4 and V is TRBV4-1; TRBD2 aligns across 7 bases. Per the germline V gene, CDR1 is MGHRA and CDR2 is YSYEKL. This CDR3 spans 15 amino acids. Trimming took 0 bases from V and 12 from J; bases not matched to a gene: 11. DNA of the CDR3: TGCGCCAGCAGCCAAGAACTGGCAAAGAGCGGGACTCAGTACTTC. This sequence encodes CASSQELAKSGTQYF.

The chain employs TRBV20-1 and TRBJ2-7; 8 positions agree with TRBD2. Germline CDR1 reads DFQATT; CDR2 reads SNEGSKA (reference sequence). The CDR3 loop spans 11 amino acids. The V and J ends lost 4 bases and 4 bases, in that order; junction bases with no gene match: 0. CDR3 sequence reads: CSAIAGYEQYF. In DNA form, the CDR3 reads TGCAGTGCTATAGCGGGATACGAGCAGTACTTC.

V gene TRBV5-1 combines with J gene TRBJ1-2; possibly TRBD1 for D (5 bases). The CDR3 runs 15 residues. CDR1 is SGHRS and CDR2 is YFSETQ in the germline V gene. Trimming took off 3 bases at V and 2 bases at J, with 14 bases between the two ends. The CDR3 spells CASSSARDRNYGYTF. The CDR3 DNA sequence: TGCGCCAGCAGCTCAGCACGCGACAGAAACTATGGCTACACCTTC.

The rearrangement joins TRBV24-1 to TRBJ2-7; a possible D gene is TRBD2 (6 bases). The CDR3 totals 13 residues. V was shortened by 5 bases and J by 7 bases, with 14 bases between the two germline ends. CDR1 and CDR2 (germline): KGHDR, SFDVKD. CDR3 sequence (DNA): TGTGCCACCAGTGGACCGGGAGAGGGGGAGCAGTACTTC. This codes for CATSGPGEGEQYF.

The genes are TRBV30 and TRBJ2-6, with D unclear. From germline, CDR1 is GTSNPN and CDR2 SVGIG (reference sequence). The CDR3 loop spans 13 amino acids. The CDR3 here is CALYLSGANVLTF. The DNA for the CDR3 is TGTGCTTTGTACCTATCTGGGGCCAACGTCCTGACTTTC.

The V gene is TRBV4-1, the J gene TRBJ2-7, with D hard to call. CDR3 size: 13 residues. Trimming stripped 4 bases from V and 7 bases from J, with 14 bases between. The germline V gene has CDR1 MGHRA and CDR2 YSYEKL. As DNA, the CDR3 is TGCGCCAGCAGCCGCTTGCGGTCGGAAGAGCAGTACTTC. The encoded protein is CASSRLRSEEQYF.

The chain combines TRBV28 with TRBJ1-2; TRBD1 aligns across 9 bases. The V gene end was trimmed by 3 bases and the J gene end by 6 bases; junction bases not matched to a gene: 5. CDR1 and CDR2 (germline): MDHEN, SYDVKM. The CDR3 covers 14 residues. The CDR3 reads CASSFGTGNDGYTF. CDR3 nucleotide sequence: TGTGCCAGCAGTTTCGGGACAGGGAACGATGGCTACACCTTC.

This chain connects TRBV2 to TRBJ2-5, with 8 positions matching TRBD2. Germline CDR1 reads SNHLY; CDR2 reads FYNNEI. This CDR3 spans 15 amino acids. Trimming took 6 bases from V and 5 from J; bases not matched to a gene: 11. CDR3 in amino acids: CASRNSGIFRETQYF. Here the CDR3 DNA reads TGTGCCAGCAGGAATAGCGGGATTTTTAGGGAGACCCAGTACTTC.

The rearrangement uses TRBV28 and TRBJ2-1, with 11 positions matching TRBD2. V was clipped by 3 bases and J by 7 bases; unmatched bases: 5. CDR3 size: 15 residues. CDR1 is MDHEN and CDR2 is SYDVKM in the germline V gene. The CDR3 loop reads CASSLTSGILNEQFF. CDR3 DNA sequence: TGTGCCAGCAGTTTGACTAGCGGGATACTTAATGAGCAGTTCTTC.